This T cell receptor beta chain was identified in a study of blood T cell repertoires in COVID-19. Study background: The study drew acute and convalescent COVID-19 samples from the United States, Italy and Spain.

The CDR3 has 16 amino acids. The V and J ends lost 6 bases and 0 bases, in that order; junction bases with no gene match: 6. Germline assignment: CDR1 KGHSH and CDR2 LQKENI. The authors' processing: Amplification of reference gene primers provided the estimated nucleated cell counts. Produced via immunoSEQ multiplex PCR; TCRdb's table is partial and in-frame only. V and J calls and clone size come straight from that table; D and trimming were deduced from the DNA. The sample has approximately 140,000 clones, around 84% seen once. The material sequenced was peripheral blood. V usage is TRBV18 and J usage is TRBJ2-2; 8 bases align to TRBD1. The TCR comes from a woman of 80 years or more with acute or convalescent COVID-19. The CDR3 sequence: CASSRPDRANTGELFF. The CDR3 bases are TGTGCCAGCTCGCGACCGGACAGGGCGAACACCGGGGAGCTGTTTTTT.